This T cell receptor beta chain was identified in a study of blood T cell dynamics during melanoma immunotherapy. Study in general: Patients with metastatic melanoma got pembrolizumab or nivolumab-ipilimumab as first-line care.

V was cut by 1 base and J by 3 bases, with 13 bases left in between. The CDR3 length is 15 residues. Germline V gene data show CDR1 as SGHDN and CDR2 as FVKESK. The time point denotes: pre-treatment baseline. Samples come from before therapy and from week 3 after the first blockade cycle. Libraries were prepared by immunoSEQ multiplex PCR; TCRdb keeps only in-frame clonotypes and omits some of them. This table holds around 16,000 clones, roughly nine tenths found once. This TCR came from a human donor with melanoma. V gene TRBV14 combines with J gene TRBJ2-7; D possibly corresponds to TRBD2 (5 bases). The starting material was blood, obtained from a patient treated with checkpoint blockade. The CDR3 region has the DNA TGTGCCAGCAGCCAAGGAGGGTACTACTACTACGAGCAGTACTTC. Protein: CASSQGGYYYYEQYF.